This TCR beta chain was captured in a study of regulatory T cells in long-lasting Graves disease. The study, taken as a whole, reports: Persistent cases favored TRBV28, TRBJ1-2 and TRBJ2-5. Peripheral blood alone, not thyroid tissue, underwent study.

TCR beta libraries were built with iRepertoire HTBI primers and Arm-PCR of CDR3 regions. TCRdb re-called the multiplex PCR reads through MiXCR, storing one row per CDR3 protein. The sample shows roughly 500,000 distinct CDR3 sequences, 22% of them seen only once. This clonotype was seen at least ten times. Its antigen is still unknown. In germline, CDR1 is SGHTA, CDR2 FQGNSA. V dropped 2 bases and J dropped 4 bases, with 11 bases sitting between them. The CDR3 loop spans 14 amino acids. Time point here: persistent/refractory GD, antithyroid drugs over 5 years with positive TRAb. After RNA was extracted from PBMCs, the TCR library was made from it.

This chain links TRBV7-2 with TRBJ2-5, with unresolved D. Material: peripheral blood mononuclear cells (PBMCs), obtained when the disease was refractory, from a patient treated with antithyroid drugs. The source of this sequence is a female donor with Graves disease. As DNA, the CDR3 is TGTGCCAGCAGCTTACTGGGGTTCGGAGAGACCCAGTACTTC. It yields the protein CASSLLGFGETQYF.